The entry below describes one T cell receptor beta chain. Its antigen is not identified. This specimen belongs to a study of vaccination and CD4 T cells after COVID-19. At the level of the study: Nasal swab PCR identified SARS-CoV-2 in the convalescent patients, of whom fewer than 10 were mild and one severe. Investigators drew the post-COVID samples a median around 96 days after diagnosis, with a range of 35 to 161.

The germline V gene has CDR1 SGHTA and CDR2 FQGNSA. This CDR3 comprises 11 residues. The V gene lost 2 bases and the J gene lost 2 bases, with 0 bases spanning the gap. The treatment was: approximately nine-day PBMC culture with coronavirus spike peptide pools or control peptides (ViraFEST assay). An Oncomine TCR Beta short-read assay was used to sequence the DNA from cultured CD4+ T cells. TCRdb recomputed calls from the PCR reads with MiXCR, one row per CDR3 protein. In the table there are roughly 4,900 distinct CDR3 sequences, around two fifths of which are singletons. Study findings and constraints: Post-vaccination reactive clonotypes (median 38) did not differ significantly from post-infection (21).

The TCR originated in a human donor who had recovered from COVID-19. Sequencing was carried out using CD4+ T cells from blood, cultured in vitro. This chain links TRBV7-2 with TRBJ2-5; no firm D call. The DNA of the CDR3 is TGTGCCAGCAGCTTACAAGAGACCCAGTACTTC. It translates to CASSLQETQYF. The variable domain in full, with the rest retrieved from reference TRBV7-2 and TRBJ2-5, is GAGVSQSPSNKVTEKGKDVELRCDPISGHTALYWYRQSLGQGLEFLIYFQGNSAPDKSGLPSDRFSAERTGGSVSTLTIQRTQQEDSAVYLCASSLQETQYFGPGTRLLVL.